Below are 10 T cell receptor beta chains sequenced from a single sample in a study of blood T cell repertoires in COVID-19. Generated by immunoSEQ multiplex PCR, the TCRdb table keeps only in-frame clones and is missing some. This sample has approximately 250,000 clones, with 75% to 90% found just once. Sequencing input: peripheral blood. The receptors originated from a man between 25 and 39 years old with active or convalescent COVID-19.

In its sample, this clone was seen a few times. V is TRBV4-1 and J is TRBJ2-7; D unclear. CDR1 and CDR2 (germline): MGHRA, YSYEKL. Trimming left V 0 bases short and J 0 bases short, with 9 bases between. The CDR3 runs to 15 residues. The CDR3, as DNA: TGCGCCAGCAGCCAAGACATTGGCGGCTCCTACGAGCAGTACTTC. Encoded protein: CASSQDIGGSYEQYF.

The V gene is TRBV29-1, the J gene TRBJ2-7, with 7 bases identical to TRBD1. The V gene end was trimmed by 3 bases and the J gene end by 7 bases; junction bases not matched to a gene: 9. Germline values: CDR1 SQVTM, CDR2 ANQGSEA. The CDR3 length is 13 residues. CDR3 residues: CSVEAQTGREQYF. The CDR3 DNA is TGCAGCGTTGAGGCGCAGACAGGGAGAGAGCAGTACTTC.

This chain uses TRBV18 with TRBJ2-3, with 9 bases fitting TRBD1. The CDR3 sequence is 15 residues long. Germline V CDR1 and CDR2: KGHSH, LQKENI. V lost 8 bases, J lost 6 bases, and 12 bases stayed unmatched. The DNA of the CDR3 is TGTGCCAGCACTAGGGACAGGGATACACCTGATACGCAGTATTTT. Its protein is CASTRDRDTPDTQYF.

The V gene is TRBV15, the J gene TRBJ1-5; 8 bases are shared with TRBD1. CDR3 length equals 14 residues. V trimming: 2 bases; J trimming: 4 bases; junction bases outside the gene matches: 1. Germline CDR1 LNHNV, CDR2 YYDKDF (reference sequence). In nucleotides, the CDR3 is TGTGCCACCAGCAGAAGACAGGGGAATCAGCCCCAGCATTTT. Amino acids: CATSRRQGNQPQHF.

The J gene is TRBJ1-4, the V gene TRBV3-1 (or the pseudogene TRBV3-2); D unclear. Between the trimmed V and J ends, which lost 4 bases and 8 bases, there was a span of 17 bases. Germline V gene sequence: CDR1 LGHDT, CDR2 YNNKEL (reference sequence). CDR3 length equals 15 residues. CDR3 sequence: CASSPYRTTPEKLFF. The CDR3 DNA follows: TGTGCCAGCAGCCCGTACCGCACAACCCCCGAAAAACTGTTTTTT.

V is TRBV27 and J is TRBJ1-2; a possible D gene is TRBD1 (6 bases). The V gene's germline CDR1 is MNHEY and CDR2 SMNVEV (reference sequence). The CDR3 has 13 amino acids. The V and J ends lost 5 bases and 11 bases respectively, with 18 bases between them. CDR3 nucleotides: TGTGCCAGCAGTGGGGGCGGCGTGGGTCTTTACACCTTC. Protein product: CASSGGGVGLYTF.

The chain employs TRBV5-8 and TRBJ1-4, with 7 bases lining up with TRBD1. Trimming at V came to 0 bases and at J to 8 bases, leaving 13 bases not matched to a gene. The CDR3 sequence is 17 residues long. CDR1 is SGHTS, CDR2 YDEGEE, per germline. This CDR3 is CASSLETGSWFREKLFF. CDR3 in DNA: TGTGCCAGCAGCTTGGAGACAGGGTCGTGGTTTAGAGAAAAACTGTTTTTT. Combining the CDR3 with reference TRBV5-8 and TRBJ1-4 gives the whole variable domain EAGVTQSPTHLIKTRGQQATLRCSPISGHTSVYWYQQALGLGLQFLLWYDEGEERNRGNFPPRFSGRQFPNYSSELNVNALELEDSALYLCASSLETGSWFREKLFFGSGTQLSVL.

The rearrangement links TRBV13 to TRBJ2-7, with 8 positions matching TRBD1. Trimming removed 4 bases from V and 8 bases from J; junction bases left unmatched: 7. Germline values: CDR1 PRHDT, CDR2 FYEKMQ (reference sequence). This CDR3 spans 13 amino acids. The CDR3 DNA is TGTGCCAGCAGCTCCCTGACAGGGGCGAAGCAGTACTTC. Protein sequence: CASSSLTGAKQYF. Looking up the rest from reference TRBV13 and TRBJ2-7 gives the full variable domain: AAGVIQSPRHLIKEKRETATLKCYPIPRHDTVYWYQQGPGQDPQFLISFYEKMQSDKGSIPDRFSAQQFSDYHSELNMSSLELGDSALYFCASSSLTGAKQYFGPGTRLTVT.

The chain employs TRBV19 and TRBJ2-7; 10 nucleotides align to TRBD2. CDR3 size: 17 residues. Germline CDR1 is LNHDA and CDR2 is SQIVND (reference sequence). V trimming: 1 base; J trimming: 0 bases; junction bases outside the gene matches: 6. CDR3 sequence: CASSIGTSGLSSYEQYF. In DNA form, the CDR3 reads TGTGCCAGTAGTATAGGGACTAGCGGACTTAGCTCCTACGAGCAGTACTTC.

The rearrangement uses TRBV5-6 and TRBJ2-7; tentatively, D is TRBD2 (5 bases). Per the germline V gene, CDR1 is SGHDT and CDR2 is YYEEEE. This CDR3 is built from 15 residues. The V and J ends lost 2 bases and 2 bases respectively, with 14 bases between them. In DNA, the CDR3 is TGTGCCAGCAGCTTTCGACCGGGGAGTGCCTACGAGCAGTACTTC. This codes for CASSFRPGSAYEQYF.